The sequence of this T cell receptor (beta chain) was determined in a study of blood T cell repertoires in COVID-19. Study-level information: The United States, Italy and Spain provided the acute and convalescent COVID-19 samples. Nucleic acid was either cDNA or gDNA, and it came from T cells, B-cell-depleted T cells, or PBMCs.

This clone showed up many times. The same CDR3 is also encoded by other DNA sequences in this sample. V lost 6 bases and J 3 bases, leaving 9 bases between the germline ends. This CDR3 is 13 amino acids long. CDR1 MNHEY and CDR2 SVGAGI come from the germline V gene. Source study methods: Amplification of reference gene primers was used by the study to estimate nucleated cell counts. Data came from immunoSEQ multiplex PCR; TCRdb stores just in-frame clones and leaves some out. V, J and clone size derive from that table, while D and trimming were established from the DNA sequence. The table lists more than 95,000 clones, around three quarters of them singletons.

The receptor's source is a woman in her sixties or seventies with acute or convalescent COVID-19. The chain couples TRBV6-5 to TRBJ1-5; a possible D gene is TRBD1 (6 bases). What was sequenced was peripheral blood. CDR3 sequence (DNA): TGTGCCAGCAGACAGGGCAACAATCAGCCCCAGCATTTT. The encoded protein is CASRQGNNQPQHF.